The 20 T cell receptor beta chains reported below all come from one sample, sequenced in a study of blood T cells in healthy people across ages. PCR was performed a second time for 7 to 11 cycles using a sample-barcoded 5' primer and a J-beta primer mix. TCRdb fed the 5' RACE reads into MiXCR, producing one record per CDR3 protein. Of approximately 960,000 distinct CDR3 sequences listed, 25% to 35% are singletons. The data also belong to a second study, concerning T cells of mothers and their children.

The sample taken for sequencing was blood. These TCRs come from a middle-aged woman in good health.

This clonotype was observed a few times. The chain joins TRBV2 to TRBJ2-7, with TRBD2 matching over 9 bases. V was pared by 2 bases and J by 3 bases, with 11 bases of the junction left unmatched. Germline CDR1 reads SNHLY; CDR2 reads FYNNEI. The CDR3 totals 17 residues. The CDR3 here is CASSERVAGDYYYEQYF. The CDR3 nucleotides are TGTGCCAGCAGTGAAAGGGTAGCGGGGGACTATTACTACGAGCAGTACTTC.

This clonotype showed up just a few times. V is TRBV5-5 and J is TRBJ1-2; D uncertain. The length of the CDR3 is 13 residues. Between the trimmed V and J ends, which lost 7 bases and 3 bases, there was a span of 13 bases. Germline CDR1 is SGHKS and CDR2 is YYEKEE (reference sequence). CDR3 DNA sequence: TGTGCCAGCGGCAGCGGGTCTGACTATGGCTACACCTTC. Its translation is CASGSGSDYGYTF.

The chain joins TRBV12-3 or TRBV12-4 to TRBJ2-3, with 10 bases identical to TRBD2. Trimming cost V 6 bases and J 0 bases; bases outside gene matches: 6. This CDR3 is 16 amino acids long. In nucleotides, the CDR3 is TGTGCCAGCAGCCGAAGCGGGGGGGACAGCACAGATACGCAGTATTTT. Residues: CASSRSGGDSTDTQYF.

On this clonotype: The junction and the germline gene differ at one end; a read error may be behind it. This sequence joins TRBV20-1 and TRBJ2-5; 8 bases fit TRBD1. In germline, CDR1 is DFQATT, CDR2 SNEGSKA (reference sequence). This CDR3 region has 15 residues. For the CDR3, the DNA is TGCAGTACTAGAGAGACAGGCCGGACAGGGCGAGAGCAGTACTTC. Protein product: CSTRETGRTGREQYF.

Worth noting for this clonotype: A much larger clone lies a single base off, so this may be a read error. V usage is TRBV6-5 and J usage is TRBJ2-5; D is undetermined. Looked up from germline, CDR1 is MNHEY and CDR2 is SVGAGI. Trimming removed 6 bases from V and 11 bases from J, with 13 bases in between. The CDR3 totals 11 residues. The CDR3 DNA reads TGTGCCAGCAGAGGTAGGAATGAGCAGTACTTC. The encoded protein is CASRGRNEQYF.

This clonotype appeared a few times. The V and J genes are TRBV7-2 and TRBJ2-1; 10 bases are shared with TRBD2. The CDR3 is made up of 15 amino acids. Trimming took 5 bases from V and 7 from J; bases not matched to a gene: 8. Per germline, CDR1 SGHTA and CDR2 FQGNSA. The CDR3 nucleotides are TGTGCCAGCAGCCACAGCGGGGGGGCCGTGAATGAGCAGTTCTTC. It translates to CASSHSGGAVNEQFF. Complete variable domain (other parts from reference TRBV7-2 and TRBJ2-1): GAGVSQSPSNKVTEKGKDVELRCDPISGHTALYWYRQSLGQGLEFLIYFQGNSAPDKSGLPSDRFSAERTGGSVSTLTIQRTQQEDSAVYLCASSHSGGAVNEQFFGPGTRLTVL.

There are many counts of this clonotype. The chain is built from TRBV7-2 and TRBJ1-2; D is unresolved. V shed 4 bases and J shed 8 bases, with 11 bases lying between them. The CDR3 is 12 residues long. Germline V CDR1 and CDR2: SGHTA, FQGNSA. Here the CDR3 DNA reads TGTGCCAGCAGCTCGTTCCAAGAGGGCTACACCTTC. This codes for CASSSFQEGYTF.

This clonotype showed up many times. The V call is TRBV7-6, the J call TRBJ2-6; a possible D gene is TRBD2 (6 bases). CDR3 length: 16 amino acids. The germline V gene has CDR1 SGHVS and CDR2 FNYEAQ. V lost 5 bases and J 4 bases, leaving 15 bases between the germline ends. The CDR3 nucleotides are TGTGCCAGCAGCCGGAGGGGTGCTGGGGGGGCCAACGTCCTGACTTTC. As protein: CASSRRGAGGANVLTF.

This clonotype was seen a handful of times. The gene calls are TRBV6-1 and TRBJ1-1, with a tentative D call TRBD1 (6 bases). The CDR3 consists of 13 residues. Germline CDR1 MNHNS, CDR2 SASEGT. The germline V and J ends were trimmed by 2 bases and 4 bases, with 8 bases remaining between them. The CDR3 reads CASSEKGGTEAFF. The CDR3 region has the DNA TGTGCCAGCAGTGAAAAGGGGGGCACTGAAGCTTTCTTT.

The chain uses TRBV28 and TRBJ1-5; a possible D gene is TRBD1 (6 bases). CDR3 size: 17 residues. Trimming removed 6 bases at V and 2 bases at J, with 20 bases between. Per the germline V gene, CDR1 is MDHEN and CDR2 is SYDVKM. CDR3 residues: CASSRIRRGIGNQPQHF. CDR3 sequence (DNA): TGTGCCAGCAGCCGAATTCGCAGGGGTATTGGCAATCAGCCCCAGCATTTT.

J is TRBJ2-7 and V is TRBV28, with D tentatively TRBD1 (5 bases). V was cut by 5 bases and J by 6 bases, with 20 bases left in between. The CDR3 is 15 amino acids. Germline V gene data show CDR1 as MDHEN and CDR2 as SYDVKM. Written as DNA, the CDR3 is TGTGCCAGCAGTGGGGCCCTAGTCCAGGAACGCGAGCAGTACTTC. Its protein product is CASSGALVQEREQYF.

This clonotype was picked up many times. The CDR3 protein is CSALGGGMNTEAFF. The CDR3 DNA follows: TGCAGTGCTCTAGGTGGGGGTATGAACACTGAAGCTTTCTTT. V usage is TRBV20-1 and J usage is TRBJ1-1; possible D gene TRBD1, 5 bases. Germline assignment: CDR1 DFQATT and CDR2 SNEGSKA (reference sequence). The CDR3 has 14 residues. V was trimmed by 5 bases and J by 0 bases, leaving 13 bases between them.

CDR3 bases: TGCAGCGCTAGACAGGTCTCCTACGAGCAGTACTTC. Translation: CSARQVSYEQYF. The chain carries TRBV29-1 and TRBJ2-7; tentatively, D is TRBD1 (6 bases). The CDR3 is 12 amino acids. Trimming took off 7 bases at V and 0 bases at J, with 10 bases between the two ends. CDR1 is SQVTM and CDR2 is ANQGSEA in the germline V gene.

This clonotype has a handful of counts. The chain uses TRBV5-1 and TRBJ1-1; 7 bases align to TRBD1. Germline CDR1 and CDR2: SGHRS and YFSETQ. The CDR3 runs to 16 residues. V shed 0 bases and J 1 base; nucleotides not matched to a gene: 6. In DNA, the CDR3 is TGCGCCAGCAGCTTGGGGCAGGGGGGGGCGAACACTGAAGCTTTCTTT. This gives the protein CASSLGQGGANTEAFF.

This clonotype has more than one count but fewer than ten. This chain uses TRBV7-2 with TRBJ1-2, with a weak D call TRBD1 (5 bases). The CDR3 has 15 residues. The germline CDR1 and CDR2 sequences are SGHTA and FQGNSA. The V end lost 5 bases, the J end lost 7 bases, and 20 bases lay between the germline ends. The CDR3 sequence: CASSPQGNGLGGYTF. Here the CDR3 DNA reads TGTGCCAGCAGCCCCCAGGGTAACGGGTTGGGTGGCTACACCTTC.

This clonotype was picked up many times. This rearrangement joins TRBV15 to TRBJ1-5, with no clear D. CDR3 length: 15 amino acids. From germline, CDR1 is LNHNV and CDR2 YYDKDF (reference sequence). V gave up 0 bases and J gave up 1 base, with 7 bases separating them. CDR3 DNA: TGTGCCACCAGCAGAGATCGTGGAAGCAATCAGCCCCAGCATTTT. As protein: CATSRDRGSNQPQHF. Looking up the rest from reference TRBV15 and TRBJ1-5 gives the full variable domain: DAMVIQNPRYQVTQFGKPVTLSCSQTLNHNVMYWYQQKSSQAPKLLFHYYDKDFNNEADTPDNFQSRRPNTSFCFLDIRSPGLGDTAMYLCATSRDRGSNQPQHFGDGTRLSIL.

This clonotype turned up a few times. A read error may explain this, as a much larger clone is one base away. This chain uses TRBV29-1 with TRBJ2-7; the D gene is possibly TRBD2 (6 bases). V lost 7 bases and J 6 bases, leaving 16 bases between the germline ends. In germline, CDR1 is SQVTM, CDR2 ANQGSEA. The length of the CDR3 is 12 residues. For the CDR3, the DNA is TGCAGCGGTGGCGAGTTCGGGGGCGAGCAGTACTTC. This codes for CSGGEFGGEQYF.

This clonotype was seen repeatedly, ten times or more. The chain uses TRBV12-3 or TRBV12-4 and TRBJ2-5, with no clear D. The CDR3 totals 12 residues. V dropped 2 bases and J dropped 5 bases, with 6 bases sitting between them. CDR3 sequence reads: CASSLLVETQYF. The CDR3 nucleotides are TGTGCCAGCAGTTTACTGGTCGAGACCCAGTACTTC.

The chain recombines TRBV20-1 with TRBJ2-7; 7 bases agree with TRBD1. This CDR3 is 11 amino acids long. Germline assignment: CDR1 DFQATT and CDR2 SNEGSKA (reference sequence). Trimming cost V 3 bases and J 7 bases; bases outside gene matches: 3. The CDR3 bases are TGCAGTGCTAGCGCGACAGGGGAGCAGTACTTC. It yields the protein CSASATGEQYF.

The CDR3, as DNA: TGTGCCAGCAGTGGGACGACAGGGGGCGGAACAGATACGCAGTATTTT. Its protein product is CASSGTTGGGTDTQYF. The chain uses TRBV6-6 and TRBJ2-3; TRBD1 aligns across 10 bases. Germline assignment: CDR1 MNHNY and CDR2 SVGAGI (reference sequence). The CDR3 runs to 16 residues. J gave up 3 bases and V 5 bases, and 8 bases lay outside the gene matches.